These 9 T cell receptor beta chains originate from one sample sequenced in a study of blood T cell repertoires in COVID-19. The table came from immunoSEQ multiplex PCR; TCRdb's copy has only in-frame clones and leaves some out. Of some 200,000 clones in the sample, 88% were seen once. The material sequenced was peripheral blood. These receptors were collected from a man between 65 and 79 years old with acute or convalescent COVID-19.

The CDR3 sequence: CASSRQYSGNTIYF. CDR3 nucleotide sequence: TGTGCCAGCAGCCGACAGTACTCTGGAAACACCATATATTTT. The V gene is TRBV11-2, the J gene TRBJ1-3; the D gene is possibly TRBD1 (5 bases). V was clipped by 5 bases and J by 0 bases, with 8 bases between them. This CDR3 region has 14 residues. Germline CDR1 reads SGHAT; CDR2 reads FQNNGV.

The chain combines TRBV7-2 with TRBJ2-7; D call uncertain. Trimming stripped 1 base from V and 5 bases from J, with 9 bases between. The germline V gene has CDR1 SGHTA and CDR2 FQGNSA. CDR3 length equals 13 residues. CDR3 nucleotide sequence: TGTGCCAGCAGCTTAGAAGTCTACCACGAGCAGTACTTC. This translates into CASSLEVYHEQYF.

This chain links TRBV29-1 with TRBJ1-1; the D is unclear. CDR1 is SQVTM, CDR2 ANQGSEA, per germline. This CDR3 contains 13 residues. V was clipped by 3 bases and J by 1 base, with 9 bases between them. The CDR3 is CSVDSVGNTEAFF. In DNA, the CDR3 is TGCAGCGTTGATAGCGTGGGGAACACTGAAGCTTTCTTT.

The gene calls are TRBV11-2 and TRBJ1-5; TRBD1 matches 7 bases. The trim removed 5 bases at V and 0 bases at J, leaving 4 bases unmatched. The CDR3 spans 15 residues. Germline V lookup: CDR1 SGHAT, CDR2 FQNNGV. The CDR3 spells CASSRQGLSNQPQHF. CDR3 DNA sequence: TGTGCCAGCAGCCGACAGGGCCTTAGCAATCAGCCCCAGCATTTT.

Here the CDR3 DNA reads TGTGCCAGCAGTGGACAGCCCGGAGAGGAAAAACTGTTTTTT. This encodes CASSGQPGEEKLFF. V gene TRBV25-1 combines with J gene TRBJ1-4; a possible D gene is TRBD1 (5 bases). The CDR3 consists of 14 residues. V lost 4 bases and J lost 8, with 14 bases in between. CDR1 and CDR2 from the germline V gene are MGHDK and SYGVNS.

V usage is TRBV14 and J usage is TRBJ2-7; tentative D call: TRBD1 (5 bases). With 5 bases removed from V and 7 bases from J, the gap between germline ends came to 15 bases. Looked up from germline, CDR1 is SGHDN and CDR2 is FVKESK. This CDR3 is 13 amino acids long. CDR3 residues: CASSRGLTREQYF. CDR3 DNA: TGTGCCAGCAGCAGGGGCCTCACGAGGGAGCAGTACTTC.

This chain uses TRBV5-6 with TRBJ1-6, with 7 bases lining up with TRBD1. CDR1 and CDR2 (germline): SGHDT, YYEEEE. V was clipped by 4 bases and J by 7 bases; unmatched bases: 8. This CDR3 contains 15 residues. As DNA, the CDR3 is TGTGCCAGCAGCCTTGGACAGGTCGGGAATTCACCCCTCCACTTT. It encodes CASSLGQVGNSPLHF.

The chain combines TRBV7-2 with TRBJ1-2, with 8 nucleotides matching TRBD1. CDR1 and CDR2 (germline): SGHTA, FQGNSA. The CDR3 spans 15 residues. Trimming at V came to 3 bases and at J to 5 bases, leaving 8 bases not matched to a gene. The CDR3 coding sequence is TGTGCCAGCAGCTTCCTAGGACAGGGACCATATGGCTACACCTTC. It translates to CASSFLGQGPYGYTF.

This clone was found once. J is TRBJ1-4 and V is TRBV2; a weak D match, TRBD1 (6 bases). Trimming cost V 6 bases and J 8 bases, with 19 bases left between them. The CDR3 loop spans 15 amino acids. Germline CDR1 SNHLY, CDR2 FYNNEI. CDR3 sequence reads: CASRRSGAKGEKLFF. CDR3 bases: TGTGCCAGCAGAAGGTCAGGGGCGAAAGGCGAAAAACTGTTTTTT.